Below are 26 T cell receptor beta chains sequenced from a single sample in a study of T-cell reconstitution after alpha-beta-depleted transplantation in children. Researchers prepared the TCRbeta library using unique molecular identifiers, the study reports. MiXCR, applied by TCRdb to the PCR reads, yields one record per CDR3 protein. This table holds around 250,000 distinct CDR3 sequences, roughly a quarter found once. The sequencing here drew on PBMCs, taken before TCRalphabeta/CD19-depleted stem cell transplant. Receptors originate from a girl aged 2-10 years with Fanconi anemia, due to receive a stem cell transplant.

This clonotype was seen many times. The chain uses TRBV28 and TRBJ1-6; 7 bases are shared with TRBD1. This CDR3 is built from 14 residues. Germline V lookup: CDR1 MDHEN, CDR2 SYDVKM. After removal of 8 bases from V and 6 bases from J, the junction contained 7 bases not matched to a gene. DNA of the CDR3: TGTGCCAGCCACAGGGGTCCCTTTAATTCACCCCTCCACTTT. This sequence encodes CASHRGPFNSPLHF.

This chain connects TRBV20-1 to TRBJ2-3; perhaps TRBD2 as D (6 bases). Trimming took off 6 bases at V and 6 bases at J, with 10 bases between the two ends. The CDR3 loop spans 11 amino acids. CDR1 and CDR2 (germline): DFQATT, SNEGSKA (reference sequence). CDR3 bases: TGCAGTGCGGAGACTAGTGATACGCAGTATTTT. Translated, it gives CSAETSDTQYF.

This clonotype occurred many times. The gene calls are TRBV29-1 and TRBJ2-3, with TRBD2 matching 7 bases. After removal of 6 bases from V and 2 bases from J, the junction contained 11 bases not matched to a gene. Germline lookup yields CDR1 SQVTM and CDR2 ANQGSEA. This CDR3 is built from 15 residues. The CDR3 DNA reads as TGCAGCGTCTTCTACCGGGACTACTTCACAGATACGCAGTATTTT. It is translated as CSVFYRDYFTDTQYF.

This clonotype was counted between two and nine times. V and J are TRBV12-3 or TRBV12-4 and TRBJ1-3; TRBD1 agrees at 9 bases. This CDR3 is 18 amino acids long. The V gene end was trimmed by 6 bases and the J gene end by 7 bases; junction bases not matched to a gene: 19. Here the CDR3 reads CASSPDTDSGTGRNTIYF. The DNA for the CDR3 is TGTGCCAGCAGCCCAGATACGGACTCCGGGACAGGGAGGAACACCATATATTTT.

This clonotype turned up a few times. At one boundary the junction diverges from the germline segment, which might be a read error. This rearrangement joins TRBV20-1 to TRBJ2-1; possible D gene TRBD1, 6 bases. This CDR3 is 13 amino acids long. Germline-derived CDR1 and CDR2 are DFQATT and SNEGSKA (reference sequence). The CDR3 loop reads CSARWDTRAGAVF. CDR3 coding DNA: TGCAGTGCTAGATGGGACACCCGTGCAGGCGCGGTCTTC.

This clonotype was detected many times. The rearrangement uses TRBV6-5 and TRBJ2-5; the match to TRBD2 covers 7 bases. After removal of 6 bases from V and 3 bases from J, the junction contained 16 bases not matched to a gene. CDR1 is MNHEY, CDR2 SVGAGI, per germline. The CDR3 runs to 17 residues. The CDR3, as DNA: TGTGCCAGCAGAAAAACTCCACTAGCGCTCCTTGAAGAGACCCAGTACTTC. Translation: CASRKTPLALLEETQYF.

The gene calls are TRBV12-3 or TRBV12-4 and TRBJ2-5; 7 positions agree with TRBD1. The CDR3 has 16 amino acids. J lost 2 bases, V lost 4 bases, and 10 bases had no gene match. As DNA, the CDR3 is TGTGCCAGCAGTTCACCGCGACAGGGCAGGCAAGAGACCCAGTACTTC. Translating gives CASSSPRQGRQETQYF.

This chain's CDR3 is CSASIPRQGGETQYF. The CDR3 nucleotides read TGCAGTGCTAGCATACCCAGACAGGGAGGAGAGACCCAGTACTTC. The gene calls are TRBV20-1 and TRBJ2-5; the D gene is possibly TRBD1 (7 bases). Trimming left V 3 bases short and J 4 bases short, with 18 bases between. Germline-derived CDR1 and CDR2 are DFQATT and SNEGSKA (reference sequence). The CDR3 is 15 residues long.

This clonotype has at least ten counts. The chain uses TRBV29-1 and TRBJ2-1; D is unclear. V lost 4 bases, J lost 8 bases, and 12 bases lay in between. Per germline, CDR1 SQVTM and CDR2 ANQGSEA. This CDR3 comprises 12 residues. In DNA, the CDR3 is TGCAGCGTTGCTCTGGGTTTCGATGAGCAGTTCTTC. It translates to CSVALGFDEQFF.

The V and J genes are TRBV7-2 and TRBJ2-4; 11 nucleotides match TRBD1. This CDR3 is 16 amino acids long. The trim removed 4 bases at V and 5 bases at J, leaving 7 bases unmatched. CDR1 SGHTA and CDR2 FQGNSA come from the germline V gene. The CDR3 region is CASSSDRGLFENIQYF. The CDR3 bases are TGTGCCAGCAGCTCGGACAGGGGGCTTTTCGAAAACATTCAGTACTTC.

This clonotype was recorded a few times. The chain recombines TRBV7-3 with TRBJ2-1; 13 bases map to TRBD2. V lost 5 bases, J lost 9 bases, and 7 bases stayed unmatched. Germline V gene lookup returns CDR1 SGHTA and CDR2 FQGTGA. The CDR3 sequence is 15 residues long. The CDR3 reads CASSLLAGGPGEQFF. The CDR3 DNA follows: TGTGCCAGCAGCCTACTAGCGGGAGGGCCCGGTGAGCAGTTCTTC.

This clonotype was seen a handful of times. The J gene is TRBJ2-7, the V gene TRBV18; D call uncertain. Trimming cost V 4 bases and J 4 bases, with 11 bases left between them. This CDR3 has 13 residues. CDR1 is KGHSH, CDR2 LQKENI, per germline. CDR3 residues: CASSLPDGYEQYF. The DNA of the CDR3 is TGTGCCAGCTCACTGCCGGACGGGTACGAGCAGTACTTC.

The chain employs TRBV18 and TRBJ1-1; 7 nucleotides line up with TRBD1. After removal of 2 bases from V and 4 bases from J, the junction contained 13 bases not matched to a gene. Germline V gene sequence: CDR1 KGHSH, CDR2 LQKENI. CDR3 length: 17 amino acids. Here the CDR3 reads CASSPEVLQGRSTEAFF. CDR3 bases: TGTGCCAGCTCACCAGAGGTGCTACAGGGGCGAAGCACTGAAGCTTTCTTT.

Ten or more counts support this clonotype. This chain connects TRBV12-3 or TRBV12-4 to TRBJ2-1; tentatively, D is TRBD2 (5 bases). This CDR3 comprises 16 residues. V shed 1 base and J shed 2 bases, with 12 bases lying between them. The CDR3 protein is CASSLVMRVAYNEQFF. The CDR3, as DNA: TGTGCCAGCAGTTTAGTCATGAGGGTGGCCTACAATGAGCAGTTCTTC.

The rearrangement joins TRBV6-1 to TRBJ1-4; no clear D. Germline V gives CDR1 MNHNS, CDR2 SASEGT. V was clipped by 6 bases and J by 8 bases, with 10 bases between them. There are 12 residues in the CDR3. The CDR3 loop reads CASRVGREKLFF. CDR3 coding DNA: TGTGCCAGCAGGGTCGGTAGAGAAAAACTGTTTTTT.

The chain combines TRBV29-1 with TRBJ2-3; no clear D gene. The germline CDR1 and CDR2 sequences are SQVTM and ANQGSEA. CDR3 length: 11 residues. V lost 4 bases and J lost 7, with 9 bases in between. The chain's CDR3 is CSVVDSYTQYF. The CDR3 nucleotides read TGCAGCGTTGTCGACTCCTATACGCAGTATTTT.

There are many counts of this clonotype. The chain has TRBV20-1 and TRBJ2-3; 7 nucleotides align to TRBD1. Germline lookup yields CDR1 DFQATT and CDR2 SNEGSKA (reference sequence). The CDR3 consists of 13 residues. Unmatched junction bases numbered 4, after V lost 6 bases and J lost 1 base. The CDR3 DNA reads TGCAGTGCCAGACAGGGTGGCACAGATACGCAGTATTTT. Its protein product is CSARQGGTDTQYF.

This clonotype occurred a few times. V usage is TRBV29-1 and J usage is TRBJ2-7; the D gene could be TRBD1 or TRBD2 (6 bases each). The CDR3 has 13 residues. V lost 2 bases, J lost 6 bases, and 14 bases lay in between. Germline CDR1 and CDR2: SQVTM and ANQGSEA. This CDR3 reads CSVELGRGGEQYF. CDR3 in DNA: TGCAGCGTTGAATTGGGCAGGGGAGGCGAGCAGTACTTC.

V usage is TRBV19 and J usage is TRBJ2-1; D is unclear. Germline CDR1 reads LNHDA; CDR2 reads SQIVND (reference sequence). V lost 1 base, J lost 0 bases, and 10 bases lay in between. The CDR3 sequence is 16 residues long. The CDR3 DNA follows: TGTGCCAGTAGTATAGTGCCGAGGAGCTCCTACAATGAGCAGTTCTTC. Its protein product is CASSIVPRSSYNEQFF.

The DNA of the CDR3 is TGCGCCAGCAGCCATCCGGGGACGCCCTACGAGCAGTACTTC. Amino acid sequence: CASSHPGTPYEQYF. V gene TRBV4-1 combines with J gene TRBJ2-7; D tentatively reads TRBD1 or TRBD2 (5 bases each). The germline V and J ends were trimmed by 3 bases and 2 bases, with 11 bases remaining between them. The germline CDR1 and CDR2 sequences are MGHRA and YSYEKL. This CDR3 region has 14 residues.

This clonotype turned up a few times. V and J are TRBV12-3 or TRBV12-4 and TRBJ2-7; D call uncertain. The CDR3 consists of 14 residues. Trimming took off 1 base at V and 0 bases at J, with 7 bases between the two ends. CDR3 in amino acids: CASSLGQISYEQYF. The DNA for the CDR3 is TGTGCCAGCAGTTTAGGCCAGATCTCCTACGAGCAGTACTTC.

This clonotype occurred a few times. The CDR3 spells CASSGTGLLETQYF. The CDR3 nucleotides are TGTGCCAGCAGTGGGACAGGGCTTCTAGAGACCCAGTACTTC. The chain joins TRBV2 to TRBJ2-5; 8 nucleotides match TRBD1. The trim removed 4 bases at V and 4 bases at J, leaving 5 bases unmatched. The CDR3 runs 14 residues. Germline V gene lookup returns CDR1 SNHLY and CDR2 FYNNEI.

This clonotype has only one observation. The rearrangement uses TRBV20-1 and TRBJ2-1; D may be TRBD1 (6 bases). Per the germline V gene, CDR1 is DFQATT and CDR2 is SNEGSKA (reference sequence). The CDR3 is 15 residues long. V lost 4 bases and J lost 5, with 18 bases in between. The CDR3 region is CSATMFGTTNNEQFF. The CDR3 DNA sequence: TGCAGTGCTACCATGTTCGGGACAACTAACAATGAGCAGTTCTTC.

This clonotype was recorded at least ten times. This chain connects TRBV20-1 to TRBJ2-1; 9 bases map to TRBD1. The CDR3 covers 14 residues. The junction had 5 bases not matched to a gene; V was cut back by 4 bases and J by 4 bases. Germline assignment: CDR1 DFQATT and CDR2 SNEGSKA (reference sequence). The CDR3 reads CSANDRGYYNEQFF. In nucleotides, the CDR3 is TGCAGTGCTAATGACAGGGGGTATTACAATGAGCAGTTCTTC.

The V gene is TRBV7-3, the J gene TRBJ2-1, with D tentatively TRBD2 (6 bases). Between the trimmed V and J ends, which lost 5 bases and 12 bases, there was a span of 20 bases. In germline, CDR1 is SGHTA, CDR2 FQGTGA. The CDR3 length is 14 residues. In DNA, the CDR3 is TGTGCCAGCAGCGTAAAGGGTGACCAGGGAGGGCAGTTCTTC. Translated: CASSVKGDQGGQFF.

This chain connects TRBV18 to TRBJ2-3; D is unresolved. From germline, CDR1 is KGHSH and CDR2 LQKENI. The CDR3 runs 14 residues. V was shortened by 0 bases and J by 5 bases, with 9 bases between the two germline ends. The CDR3 sequence: CASSPPHRIDTQYF. In DNA, the CDR3 is TGTGCCAGCTCACCACCCCACCGTATAGATACGCAGTATTTT. Full variable domain (outside the CDR3, taken from reference TRBV18 and TRBJ2-3): NAGVMQNPRHLVRRRGQEARLRCSPMKGHSHVYWYRQLPEEGLKFMVYLQKENIIDESGMPKERFSAEFPKEGPSILRIQQVVRGDSAAYFCASSPPHRIDTQYFGPGTRLTVL.